This TCR beta chain was captured by sequencing in a study of Graves' ophthalmopathy and Graves' hyperthyroidism. Study results and limitations: Most expanded clonotypes from thyroid (those above 0.001 frequency) were also found in blood.

V lost 7 bases to trimming and J lost 1 base, with 11 bases between them. The CDR3 is 13 amino acids. CDR1 is SEHNR and CDR2 is FQNEAQ in the germline V gene (reference sequence). Fresh peripheral blood, 10 ml, was the PBMC source. RNA served as the template for amplifying TCR beta CDR3 regions. HTBI-primed first-round RT-PCR preceded second-round multiplex PCR. A single record per CDR3 protein comes from TCRdb applying MiXCR to the multiplex PCR reads. This sample carries 360,000 or so distinct CDR3 sequences, around 20% of them seen once, and the ten largest clones take 1.6%. At least ten counts were recorded for this clonotype. Its antigen remains unidentified.

V usage is TRBV7-9 and J usage is TRBJ2-7; no definite D call. Sequenced input: peripheral blood. This clonotype was obtained from a woman under 30 with Graves' ophthalmopathy. The CDR3 DNA sequence: TGTGCCAGCACCGTGGACGTATCCTACGAGCAGTACTTC. Amino acids: CASTVDVSYEQYF.